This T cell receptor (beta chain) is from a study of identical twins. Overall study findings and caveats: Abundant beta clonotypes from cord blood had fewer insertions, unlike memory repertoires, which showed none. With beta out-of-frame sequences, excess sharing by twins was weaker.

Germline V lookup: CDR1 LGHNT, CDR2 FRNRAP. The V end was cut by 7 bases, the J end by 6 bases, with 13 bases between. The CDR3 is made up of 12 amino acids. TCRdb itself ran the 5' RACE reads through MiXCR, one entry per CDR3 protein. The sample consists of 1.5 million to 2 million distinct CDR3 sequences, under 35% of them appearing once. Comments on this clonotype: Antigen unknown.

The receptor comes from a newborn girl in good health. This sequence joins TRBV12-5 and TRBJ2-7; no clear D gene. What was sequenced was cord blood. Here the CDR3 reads CASDPGRSEQYF. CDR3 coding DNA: TGTGCTAGTGATCCCGGAAGGTCCGAGCAGTACTTC. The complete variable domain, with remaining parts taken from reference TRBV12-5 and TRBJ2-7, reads DARVTQTPRHKVTEMGQEVTMRCQPILGHNTVFWYRQTMMQGLELLAYFRNRAPLDDSGMPKDRFSAEMPDATLATLKIQPSEPRDSAVYFCASDPGRSEQYFGPGTRLTVT.